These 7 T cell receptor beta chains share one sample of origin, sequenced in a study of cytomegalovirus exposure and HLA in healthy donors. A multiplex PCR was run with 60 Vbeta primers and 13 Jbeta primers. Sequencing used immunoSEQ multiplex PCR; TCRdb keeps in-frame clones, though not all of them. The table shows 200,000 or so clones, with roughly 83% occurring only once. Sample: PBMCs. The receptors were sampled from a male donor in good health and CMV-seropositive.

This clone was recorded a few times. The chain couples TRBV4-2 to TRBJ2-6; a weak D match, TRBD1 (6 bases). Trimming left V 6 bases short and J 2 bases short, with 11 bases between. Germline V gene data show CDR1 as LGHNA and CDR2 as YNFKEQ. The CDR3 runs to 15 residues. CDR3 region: CASRPTGTGANVLTF. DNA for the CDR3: TGTGCCAGCAGGCCTACAGGGACTGGGGCCAACGTCCTGACTTTC.

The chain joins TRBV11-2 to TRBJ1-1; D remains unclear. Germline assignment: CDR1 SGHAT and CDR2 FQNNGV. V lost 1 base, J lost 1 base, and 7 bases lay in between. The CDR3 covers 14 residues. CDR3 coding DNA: TGTGCCAGCAGCTTAGTAGCGGGGAACACTGAAGCTTTCTTT. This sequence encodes CASSLVAGNTEAFF.

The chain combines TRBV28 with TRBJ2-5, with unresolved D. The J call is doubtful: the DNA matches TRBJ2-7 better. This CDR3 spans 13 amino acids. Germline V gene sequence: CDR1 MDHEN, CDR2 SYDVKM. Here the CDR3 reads CASSPPTLREQYF. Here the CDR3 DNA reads TGTGCCAGCAGTCCCCCTACTCTCCGCGAGCAGTACTTC.

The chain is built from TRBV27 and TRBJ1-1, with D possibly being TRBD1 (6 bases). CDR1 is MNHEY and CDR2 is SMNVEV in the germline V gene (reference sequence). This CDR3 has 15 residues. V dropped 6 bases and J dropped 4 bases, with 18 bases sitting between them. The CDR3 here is CASSPLAGVVTEAFF. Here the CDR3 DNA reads TGTGCCAGCAGCCCATTGGCAGGGGTGGTCACTGAAGCTTTCTTT.

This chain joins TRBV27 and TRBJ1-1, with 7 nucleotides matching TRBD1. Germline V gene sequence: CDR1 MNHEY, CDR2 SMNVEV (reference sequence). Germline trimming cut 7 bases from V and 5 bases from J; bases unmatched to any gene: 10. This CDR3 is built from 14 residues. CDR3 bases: TGTGCCAGCACTCGTCCCGGACAGGCGACTGAAGCTTTCTTT. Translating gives CASTRPGQATEAFF.

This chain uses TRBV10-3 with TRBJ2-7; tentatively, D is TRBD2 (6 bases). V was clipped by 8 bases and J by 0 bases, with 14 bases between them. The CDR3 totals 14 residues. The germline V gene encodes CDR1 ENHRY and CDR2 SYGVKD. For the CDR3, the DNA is TGTGCCATCCGTGGGACTCAGAGCTCCTACGAGCAGTACTTC. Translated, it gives CAIRGTQSSYEQYF.

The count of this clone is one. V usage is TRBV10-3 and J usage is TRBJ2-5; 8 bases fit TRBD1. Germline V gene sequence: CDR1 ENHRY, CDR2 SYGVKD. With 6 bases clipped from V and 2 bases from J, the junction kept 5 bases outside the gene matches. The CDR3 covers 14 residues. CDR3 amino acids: CAISIQGDQETQYF. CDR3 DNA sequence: TGTGCCATCAGCATACAGGGGGATCAAGAGACCCAGTACTTC.